A selection of T cell receptor beta chains follows, all from one sample in a study of response to subunit inactivated influenza vaccine. TCRdb analysed the RT-PCR reads with MiXCR anew, one entry per CDR3 protein. The sample includes around 170,000 distinct CDR3 sequences, around 10% of them seen just once. Sample: CD8+ T cells sorted from PBMCs, taken less than 30 months after vaccination. The source is a man in his fifties or sixties who received an inactivated influenza vaccine. The CDR3 runs from the conserved cysteine through the conserved F or W. Expanded clones get a size class; other rows say once, few or many, or leave the size out.

NA TRBV20-1 CSALNRDRSHSNQPQHF
few TRBV20-1 CSAPPRGRSDEQFF
NA TRBV6-5 CASSLTSGIPETQYF
NA TRBV7-9 CASSPPGGENTEAFF
NA TRBV2 CASSEAAGILWETQYF
NA TRBV10-1 CASGGQGTGGPYEQYF
NA TRBV10-2 CASSDPGGPYEQYF
few TRBV20-1 CSARDSTHGRETQYF
many TRBV3-1 CASSADRDHTDTQYF
NA TRBV6-1 CASRGRSYNEQFF
few TRBV20-1 CRVASSSYEQYF
NA TRBV27 CASSPSSGRGDEQFF
few TRBV7-9 CASSLYEGSSSGNTIYF
NA TRBV2 CASTRLADGYNEQFF
NA TRBV27 CASSPLGLAATGNEQFF
NA TRBV20-1 CSARDRLGRLNEQFF
NA TRBV20-1 CSARDLGQGGYEQYF
few TRBV7-6 CASSLALQGMEYEQYF
NA TRBV29-1 CSAERGYEQYF
NA TRBV7-9 CASSLVGGQGLNTQYF
NA TRBV9 CASSVEGGSSYNEQFF
few TRBV4-1 CASSQDLYTLGTDTQYF